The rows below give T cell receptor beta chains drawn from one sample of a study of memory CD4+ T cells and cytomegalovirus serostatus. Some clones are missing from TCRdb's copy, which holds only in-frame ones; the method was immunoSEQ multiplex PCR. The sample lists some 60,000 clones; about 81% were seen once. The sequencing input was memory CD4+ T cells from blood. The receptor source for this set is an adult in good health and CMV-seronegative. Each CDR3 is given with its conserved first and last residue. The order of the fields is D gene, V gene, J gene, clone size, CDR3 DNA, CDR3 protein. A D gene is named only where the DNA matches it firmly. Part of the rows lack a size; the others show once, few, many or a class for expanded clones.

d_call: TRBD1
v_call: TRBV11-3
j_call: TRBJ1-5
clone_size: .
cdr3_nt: TGTGCCAGACCGACCAGGGCAGGGGGAACATATAGCAATCAGCCCCAGCATTTT
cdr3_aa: CARPTRAGGTYSNQPQHF

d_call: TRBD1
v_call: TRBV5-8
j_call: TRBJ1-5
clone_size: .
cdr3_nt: TGTGCCAGCAGCTTTCCAAGGGTCGGGGGACAGCGGCAGCCCCAGCATTTT
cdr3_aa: CASSFPRVGGQRQPQHF

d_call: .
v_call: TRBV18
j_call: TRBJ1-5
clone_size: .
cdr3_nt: TGTGCCAGCTCCGCTAGGGCCCCATCGGGGCACGCGAGCAATCAGCCCCAGCATTTT
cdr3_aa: CASSARAPSGHASNQPQHF

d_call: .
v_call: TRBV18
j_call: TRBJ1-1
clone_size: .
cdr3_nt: TGTGCCAGCTCAGATAGGGTATCGGGAACTGAAGCTTTCTTT
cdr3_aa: CASSDRVSGTEAFF

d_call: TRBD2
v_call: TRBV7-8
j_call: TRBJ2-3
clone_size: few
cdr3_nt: TGTGCCAGCAGCCCCGGACTAGCGGAGCTTCATAGCACAGATACGCAGTATTTT
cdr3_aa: CASSPGLAELHSTDTQYF

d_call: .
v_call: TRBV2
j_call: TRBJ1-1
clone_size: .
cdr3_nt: TGTGCCACCTTTATGAACACTGAAGCTTTCTTT
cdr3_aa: CATFMNTEAFF

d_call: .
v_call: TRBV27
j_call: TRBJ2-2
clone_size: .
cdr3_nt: TGTGCCAGCAGTTTAATGAACGGGGAGCTGTTTTTT
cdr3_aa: CASSLMNGELFF

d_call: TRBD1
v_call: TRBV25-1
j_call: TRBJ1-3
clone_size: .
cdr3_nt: TGTGCCAGCAGCGCCGGACAGGGGGCTGGAAACACCATATATTTT
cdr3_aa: CASSAGQGAGNTIYF

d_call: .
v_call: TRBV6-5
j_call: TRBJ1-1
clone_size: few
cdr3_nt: TGTGCCAGCGGGAGGGGTATATTCACTGAAGCTTTCTTT
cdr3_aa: CASGRGIFTEAFF

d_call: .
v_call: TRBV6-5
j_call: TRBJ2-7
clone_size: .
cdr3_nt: TGTGCCAGCAGTTACATCAGAGAGAGGTACGAGCAGTACTTC
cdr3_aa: CASSYIRERYEQYF

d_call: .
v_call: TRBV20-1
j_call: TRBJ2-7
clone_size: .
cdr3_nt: TGCAGTGCCCGACGGGGGGAGCAGTACTTC
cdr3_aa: CSARRGEQYF

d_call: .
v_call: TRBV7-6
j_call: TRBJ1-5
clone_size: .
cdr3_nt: TGTGCCAGCAGCTTAGCGAAAAATCAGCCCCAGCATTTT
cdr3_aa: CASSLAKNQPQHF

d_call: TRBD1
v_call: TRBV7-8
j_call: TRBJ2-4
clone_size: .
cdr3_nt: TGTGCCAGCAGCTCCATTTCGGACAGGGCTAAAAACATTCAGTACTTC
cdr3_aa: CASSSISDRAKNIQYF

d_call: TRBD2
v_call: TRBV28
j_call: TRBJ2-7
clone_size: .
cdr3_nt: TGTGCCAGCAGCCATACCGGGACTAGCGGGAGGGGTCCAGCCTACGAGCAGTACTTC
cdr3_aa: CASSHTGTSGRGPAYEQYF

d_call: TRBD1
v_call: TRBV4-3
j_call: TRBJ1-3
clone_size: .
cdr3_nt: TGCGCCAGCAGCCAAGATCCACAGGGGGGAAACACCATATATTTT
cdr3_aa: CASSQDPQGGNTIYF

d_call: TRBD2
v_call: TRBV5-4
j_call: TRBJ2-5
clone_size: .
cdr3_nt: TGTGCCAGCAGCTTGGCGGGAGGCCGCCGAGAGACCCAGTACTTC
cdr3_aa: CASSLAGGRRETQYF

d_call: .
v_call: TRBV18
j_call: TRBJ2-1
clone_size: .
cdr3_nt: TGTGCCAGCTCACCGTCCATCTGGTCCTACAATGAGCAGTTCTTC
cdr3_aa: CASSPSIWSYNEQFF

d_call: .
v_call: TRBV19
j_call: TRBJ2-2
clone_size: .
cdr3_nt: TGTGCCAGTAGTATAGATCACGGGGGGCGGACCGGGGAGCTGTTTTTT
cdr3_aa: CASSIDHGGRTGELFF

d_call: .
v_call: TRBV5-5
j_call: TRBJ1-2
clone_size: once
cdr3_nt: TGTGCCAGCAGCTTGGAGGTGTTCGGGGACACCTATGGCTACACCTTC
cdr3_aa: CASSLEVFGDTYGYTF

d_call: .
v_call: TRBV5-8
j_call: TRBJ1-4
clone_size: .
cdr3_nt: TGTGCCAGCAGCTTCGGTTTCGGAGGCACTAATGAAAAACTGTTTTTT
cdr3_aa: CASSFGFGGTNEKLFF

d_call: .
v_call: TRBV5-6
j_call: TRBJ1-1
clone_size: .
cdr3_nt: TGTGCCAGCATCAGCTTGGAGATTACGGGGTCGGTAGCTTTCTTT
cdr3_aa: CASISLEITGSVAFF

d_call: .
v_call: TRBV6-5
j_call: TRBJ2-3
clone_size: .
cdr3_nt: TGTGCCACCGCAAAGGGGCCCACAGGATCCGATACGCAGTATTTT
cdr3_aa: CATAKGPTGSDTQYF

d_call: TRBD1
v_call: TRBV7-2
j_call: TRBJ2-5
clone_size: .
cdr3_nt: TGTGCCAGCAGCTTACAGGGACAGGGCCCATCAGAGACCCAGTACTTC
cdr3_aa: CASSLQGQGPSETQYF

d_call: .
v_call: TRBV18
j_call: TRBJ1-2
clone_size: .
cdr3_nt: TGTGCCAGCTCACCTCCCAGTGTTGGACTATATGGCTACACCTTC
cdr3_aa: CASSPPSVGLYGYTF

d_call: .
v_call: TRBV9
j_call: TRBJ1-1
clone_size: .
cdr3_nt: TGTGCCAGCAGCGTCAGGGCAGATAACACTGAAGCTTTCTTT
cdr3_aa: CASSVRADNTEAFF

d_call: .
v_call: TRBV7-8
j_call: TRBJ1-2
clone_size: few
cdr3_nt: TGTGCCAGCAGCTTAGGACCGGAATATGGCTACACCTTC
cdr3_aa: CASSLGPEYGYTF